This T cell receptor beta chain was sequenced in a study of T cell responses to AZD1222 COVID-19 vaccine (dated by TCRdb to the early 2020s). Study-level background: TCR sequencing was performed for 233 trial participants, of whom around 200 were given two doses of AZD1222 and around 25 were given two doses of MenACWY control vaccine. Trial participants were enrolled by age into subgroups of 18-55, 56-69 and 70-plus years, and about 150, 27 and 61 TCR-sequenced participants, respectively, were included in these subgroups. Overall study results and their limits: Because no day 14 peak-response samples were available, repertoires were characterized only after the peak T cell response. The vaccine-associated CD4 TCRs covered the entire spike protein, and the dominant responses fell in regions 160-218 and 743-854. Spike-specific TCR breadth and depth rose significantly after two AZD1222 doses compared with day 0 and with MenACWY recipients. Participants were mostly white British and included more females than males, and it was suggested by the authors that clonal diversity may have been underestimated. Reportedly, close to half of the unique spike-specific TCRs recognized epitopes lying outside the regions that are mutated in the B.1.351 and B.1.1.7 variants. Conclusions about previously exposed vaccinees are limited because only six or seven AZD1222 recipients were SARS-CoV-2 seropositive at baseline. The 56-69-year group was small, and its depth increase did not reach significance, likely because of low power.

This specimen's time point label, interpreted: about 28 days (+/-7) after the second vaccine dose. Because spike-specific TCR depth and breadth did not differ between the two schedules, AZD1222 recipients who got a second dose at roughly 4 weeks were pooled with those who got a second dose at roughly 12 weeks. The vaccinee samples were drawn from two UK trials, COV001 and COV002, one of which was a single-blind randomized controlled phase 2/3 trial testing AZD1222 (ChAdOx1 nCoV-19) in healthy adults. For TCRbeta chain sequencing, PBMC samples were collected from trial participants at day 0 and at day 28 after the second dose. In the case of this clone: There is no known antigen for this receptor. No much larger clonotype is one base removed from it; base qualities were not supplied.

The CDR3 regions of human TCRbeta chains were analyzed by immunosequencing. Regarding the original processing steps: Repertoire TCRs were matched against a reference library of SARS-CoV-2-specific TCRs generated with the MIRA antigen-specificity platform. Breadth was defined as the fraction of unique TCRs that were SARS-CoV-2-associated, and depth was defined as the fraction of total T cells that were SARS-CoV-2-associated. Using the MIRA data, every spike-specific TCR was mapped to the spike region that the TCR reacted to and assigned to either a CD4 or a CD8 class. Log10-transformed breadth and depth values were compared by one-way ANOVA with Sidak's multiple comparisons tests. TCRdb holds this immuneACCESS table with in-frame rearrangements only. Some clones are missing; in checked studies, unresolved V genes explain under half, and the rest has no known cause. D and trimming come from the DNA, and the V and J calls and clone size come from that table. This sample has some 130,000 clones in its table, and just over 90% of those were observed once. The ten largest account for around 0.99% of the sample.

From V the trimming removes 4 bases and from J it removes 6 bases, while the gene matches leave 12 bases of the junction unaccounted for. Based on the germline V gene (reference sequence), the CDR1 and CDR2 sequences are LNHDA and SQIVND. Counted from cysteine to phenylalanine, this CDR3 has 16 amino acids. The entry retains the CDR3 DNA only, 48 bases that are in frame from base 1. The TCR originated in an adult who received the AZD1222 COVID-19 vaccine. The input for sequencing was peripheral blood, taken 28 days after the second AZD1222 dose. The rearrangement combines TRBV19 with TRBJ2-1; TRBD1 fits 7 bases in the junction. The base sequence is TGTGCCAGTAGTACCCCCTGGGACAGTGAGACCAATGAGCAGTTCTTC. Its product reads: CASSTPWDSETNEQFF.